What follows is one T cell receptor beta chain and its context. The sample comes from a study of shared clonotypes between healthy human individuals. Several immunoSEQ plates received, in even portions, the genomic DNA of each subset. The DNA input per sorted-subset replicate PCR was around 200 ng, corresponding to around 30,000 T cell genomes. Data came from immunoSEQ multiplex PCR; TCRdb stores just in-frame clones and leaves some out. The sample holds over 700,000 clones, 72% seen once. Within Nashville, Tennessee resided all donors, each a Caucasian adult. This CDR3 is 16 amino acids long. V dropped 4 bases and J dropped 0; count of bases not matched to a gene: 8. Per germline, CDR1 MNHNS and CDR2 SASEGT.

Sequencing input: memory CD4+ T cells sorted from blood. Regarding subset: CD45RA-negative fraction. The receptor comes from a woman aged 25 to 39 in good health. The V call is TRBV6-1, the J call TRBJ1-2; 7 bases align to TRBD1. The CDR3 DNA follows: TGTGCCAGCAGTGCGCTCCGGGACAGAACTAACTATGGCTACACCTTC. The encoded protein is CASSALRDRTNYGYTF.